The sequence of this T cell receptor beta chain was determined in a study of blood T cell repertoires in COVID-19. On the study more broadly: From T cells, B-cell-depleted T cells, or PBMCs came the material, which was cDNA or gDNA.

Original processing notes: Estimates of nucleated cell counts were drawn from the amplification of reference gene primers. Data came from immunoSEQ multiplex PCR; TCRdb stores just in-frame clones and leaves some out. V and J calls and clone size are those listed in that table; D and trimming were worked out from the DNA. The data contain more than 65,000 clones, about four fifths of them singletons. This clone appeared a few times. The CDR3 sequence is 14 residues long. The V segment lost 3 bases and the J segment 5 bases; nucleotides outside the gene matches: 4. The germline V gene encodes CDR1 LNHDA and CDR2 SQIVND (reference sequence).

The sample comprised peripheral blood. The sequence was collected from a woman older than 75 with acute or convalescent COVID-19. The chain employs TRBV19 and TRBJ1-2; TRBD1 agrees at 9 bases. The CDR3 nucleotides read TGTGCCAGTAGTATCCTGACAGGGGGGTATGGCTACACCTTC. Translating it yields CASSILTGGYGYTF.